Reported below is one T cell receptor (beta chain). As yet, its antigen is unknown. The record originates from a study of T cells expressing NK-cell markers. The study, taken as a whole, reports: NKG2C+ dominant clonotypes from 6 or 7 donors made up about 1.0-7.5% of CD8+ T cells. These clonotypes also led the CD3+CD56-NKG2C+ fraction in several donors.

Germline-derived CDR1 and CDR2 are SGHAT and FQNNGV. The CDR3 length is 16 residues. Production of TCR beta cDNA relied on 5'RACE template switching with UMIs. TCRdb reprocessed the 5' RACE reads and keeps a single row for each CDR3 protein, giving no DNA. The sample data list roughly 160,000 distinct CDR3 sequences. The sample was blood T cells: a sorted CD56 or NKG2C T cell subset, CD4+ or CD8+ T cells, or bulk PBMC T cells (not recorded which). The chain couples TRBV11-2 to TRBJ2-3; TCRdb calls TRBD1, which cannot be checked without DNA. The TCR originated in a woman between 18 and 70 years old in good health. CDR3 in amino acids: CASSLDRGFSTDTQYF.